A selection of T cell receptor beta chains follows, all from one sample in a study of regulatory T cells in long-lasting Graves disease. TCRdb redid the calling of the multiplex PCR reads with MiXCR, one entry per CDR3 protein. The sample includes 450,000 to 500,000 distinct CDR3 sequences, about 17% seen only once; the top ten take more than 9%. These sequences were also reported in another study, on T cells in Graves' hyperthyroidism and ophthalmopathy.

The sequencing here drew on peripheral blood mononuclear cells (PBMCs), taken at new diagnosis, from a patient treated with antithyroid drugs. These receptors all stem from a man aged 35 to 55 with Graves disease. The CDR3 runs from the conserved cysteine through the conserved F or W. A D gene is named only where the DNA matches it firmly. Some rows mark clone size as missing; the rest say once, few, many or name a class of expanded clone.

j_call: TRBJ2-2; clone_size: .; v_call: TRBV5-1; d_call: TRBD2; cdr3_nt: TGCGCCAGCAGCTTAGGGACTAGCGAACGCACCGGGGAGCTGTTTTTT; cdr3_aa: CASSLGTSERTGELFF
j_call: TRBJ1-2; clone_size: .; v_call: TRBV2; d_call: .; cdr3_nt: TGTGCCAGCAGCGACCGGGACACCCTAGGGAGAGGCTACACCTTC; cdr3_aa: CASSDRDTLGRGYTF
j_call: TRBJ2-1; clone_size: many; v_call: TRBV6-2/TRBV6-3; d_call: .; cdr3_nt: TGTGCCAGCAGAACAGGGCGGATGCAGTTCTTC; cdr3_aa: CASRTGRMQFF
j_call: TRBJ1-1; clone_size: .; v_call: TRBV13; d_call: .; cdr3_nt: TGTGCCAGCAGCTTTAGATTGAGCACTGAAGCTTTCTTT; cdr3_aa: CASSFRLSTEAFF
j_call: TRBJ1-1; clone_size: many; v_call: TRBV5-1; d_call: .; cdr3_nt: TGCGCCAGTAAATACATCCAGGGTTATACTGAAGCTTTCTTT; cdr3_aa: CASKYIQGYTEAFF
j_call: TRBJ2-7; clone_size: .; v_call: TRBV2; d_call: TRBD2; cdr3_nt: TGTGCCAGCAGACCCGGGACTAGCGGGAGTTCCGAGCAGTACTTC; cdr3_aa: CASRPGTSGSSEQYF
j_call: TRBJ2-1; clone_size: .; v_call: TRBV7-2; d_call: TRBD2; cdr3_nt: TGTGCCAGCAGCTCACGACTAGCGGGAGGTCTATACAATGAGCAGTTCTTC; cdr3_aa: CASSSRLAGGLYNEQFF
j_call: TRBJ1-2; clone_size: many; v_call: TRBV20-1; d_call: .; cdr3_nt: TGCAGTGCCGGGGCCCCAGGGGCAAGTGGCTACACCTTC; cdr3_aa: CSAGAPGASGYTF
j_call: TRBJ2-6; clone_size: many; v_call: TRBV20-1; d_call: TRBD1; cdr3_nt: TGCAGTGCTAATACAGGGGCTGGGGCCAACGTCCTGACTTTC; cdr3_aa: CSANTGAGANVLTF
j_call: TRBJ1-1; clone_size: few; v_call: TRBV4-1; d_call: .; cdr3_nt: TGCGCCAGCAGCCCGACCCTGACAGGGAACACTGAAGCTTTCTTT; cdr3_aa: CASSPTLTGNTEAFF
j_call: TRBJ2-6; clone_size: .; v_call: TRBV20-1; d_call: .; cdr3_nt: TGCAGTGCTATTAAAACTGGGGCCAACGTCCTGACTTTC; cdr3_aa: CSAIKTGANVLTF
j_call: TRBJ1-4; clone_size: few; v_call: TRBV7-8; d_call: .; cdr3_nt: TGTGCCAGCAGCTTAACCAGAGGGGAGGGAAATGAAAAACTGTTTTTT; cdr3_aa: CASSLTRGEGNEKLFF
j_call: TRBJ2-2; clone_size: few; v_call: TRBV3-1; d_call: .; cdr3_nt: TGTGCCAGCAGCCACAAGGCACCGGGGGAGCTGTTTTTT; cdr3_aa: CASSHKAPGELFF
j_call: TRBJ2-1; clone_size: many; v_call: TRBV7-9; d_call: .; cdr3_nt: TGTGCCAGCAGCTTAGTACTTTTAGGGCCCGAGCAGTTCTTC; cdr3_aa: CASSLVLLGPEQFF
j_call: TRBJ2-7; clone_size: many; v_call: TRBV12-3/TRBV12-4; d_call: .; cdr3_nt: TGTGCCAGCAGTTTAAGGGGCCAAGGGTACGAGCAGTACTTC; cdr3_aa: CASSLRGQGYEQYF
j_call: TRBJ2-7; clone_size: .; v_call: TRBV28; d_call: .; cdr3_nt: TGTGCCAGCAGTTTTGAGCTCCGGGCGGGCGAGCAGTACTTC; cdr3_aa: CASSFELRAGEQYF
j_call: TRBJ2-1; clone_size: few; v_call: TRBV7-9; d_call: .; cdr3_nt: TGTGCCAGCAGCCGGGACTCCCGGGGTGAGCAGTTCTTC; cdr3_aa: CASSRDSRGEQFF
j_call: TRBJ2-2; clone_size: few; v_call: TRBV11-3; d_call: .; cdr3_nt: TGTGCCAGCAGCGCGGACAGAGGCACCGGGGAGCTGTTTTTT; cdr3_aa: CASSADRGTGELFF
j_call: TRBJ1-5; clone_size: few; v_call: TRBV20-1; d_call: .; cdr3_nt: TGCAGTGCTACAGAGATCGTTGAGGGGCCCCAGCATTTT; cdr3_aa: CSATEIVEGPQHF
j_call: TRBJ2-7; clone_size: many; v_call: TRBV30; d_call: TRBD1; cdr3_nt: TGTGCCTGGACCACCCCTAGGGACAGGGGAAGGAACGAGCAGTACTTC; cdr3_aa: CAWTTPRDRGRNEQYF
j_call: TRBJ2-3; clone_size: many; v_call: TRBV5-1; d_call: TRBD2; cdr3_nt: TGCGCCAGCAGCTTTAGCGGGAGGGCGTCAGATACGCAGTATTTT; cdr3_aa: CASSFSGRASDTQYF
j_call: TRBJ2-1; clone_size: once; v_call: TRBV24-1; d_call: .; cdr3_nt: TGTGCCACCAGTGACCGGAGAGTCTACAATGAGCAGTTCTTC; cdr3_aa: CATSDRRVYNEQFF
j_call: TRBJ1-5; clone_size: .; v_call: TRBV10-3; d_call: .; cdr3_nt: TGTGCCATCAGTGAGTCGCAGGAACAGCCCCAGCATTTT; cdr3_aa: CAISESQEQPQHF
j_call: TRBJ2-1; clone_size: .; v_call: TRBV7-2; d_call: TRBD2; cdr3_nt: TGTGCCAGCAGCACCCTAGCGGGTGGGCAGTATGGGCAGTTCTTC; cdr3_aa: CASSTLAGGQYGQFF
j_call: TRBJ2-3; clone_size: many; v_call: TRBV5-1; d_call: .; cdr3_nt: TGCGCCAGCAGCTTCCGCGAGCCACACACAGATACGCAGTATTTT; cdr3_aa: CASSFREPHTDTQYF
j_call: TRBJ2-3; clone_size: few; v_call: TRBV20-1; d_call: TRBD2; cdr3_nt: TGCAGTGCCGGGGGGGCGGGAGGCCTCGTAGATACGCAGTATTTT; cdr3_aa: CSAGGAGGLVDTQYF
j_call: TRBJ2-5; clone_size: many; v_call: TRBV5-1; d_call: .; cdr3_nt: TGCGCCAGCAGCCCGGGACCCGGGGATGAGGAGACCCAGTACTTC; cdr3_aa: CASSPGPGDEETQYF
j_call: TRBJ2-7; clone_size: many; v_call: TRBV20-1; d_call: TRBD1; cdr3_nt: TGCAGTGCTAGATTAACCGGGACAGAAGCTTCCTACGAGCAGTACTTC; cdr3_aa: CSARLTGTEASYEQYF
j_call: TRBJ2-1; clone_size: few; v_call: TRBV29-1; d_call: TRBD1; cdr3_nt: TGCAGCGTTGAAGGACAGGGGGGCAATGAGCAGTTCTTC; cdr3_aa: CSVEGQGGNEQFF
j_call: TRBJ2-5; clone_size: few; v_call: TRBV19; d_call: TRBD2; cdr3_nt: TGTGCCAGTAGGGGGACTAGCGGGAACCAAGAGACCCAGTACTTC; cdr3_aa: CASRGTSGNQETQYF
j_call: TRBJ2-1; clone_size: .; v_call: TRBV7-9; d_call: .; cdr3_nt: TGTGCCAGCAGCTTAGAAAGCCGAGGAGGGTCATACAATGAGCAGTTCTTC; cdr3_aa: CASSLESRGGSYNEQFF
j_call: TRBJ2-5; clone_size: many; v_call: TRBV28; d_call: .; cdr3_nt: TGTGCCAGCAGTTTCCCGGGTAGCGGCCAAGAGACCCAGTACTTC; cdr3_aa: CASSFPGSGQETQYF